A selection of T cell receptor beta chains follows, all from one sample in a study of cytomegalovirus exposure and HLA in healthy donors. TCRdb keeps only in-frame clones here, not all; method: immunoSEQ multiplex PCR. Of 95,000 to 150,000 clones listed, 81% are singletons. Sequences were obtained from PBMCs. The receptors were sampled from a man aged 18 to 29 in good health and CMV-seronegative. CDR3s include the opening cysteine and the closing phenylalanine or tryptophan. Fields, in order: V gene, J gene, D gene, clone size, CDR3 protein, CDR3 DNA. D genes are given only for firm matches. Expanded clones are given a class, and other clones once, few, many or no size at all.

TRBV4-3	TRBJ2-1	.	.	CASSHRDNDNEQFF	TGCGCCAGCAGCCACCGGGACAATGACAATGAGCAGTTCTTC
TRBV4-2	TRBJ1-2	.	.	CASSLYPGGGYTF	TGTGCCAGCAGCCTCTACCCCGGGGGTGGCTACACCTTC
TRBV6-1	TRBJ2-2	.	.	CASSTVTGELFF	TGTGCCAGCAGCACAGTCACGGGGGAGCTGTTTTTT
TRBV4-2	TRBJ1-1	TRBD1	few	CATENRGMNTEAFF	TGTGCCACAGAAAACAGGGGTATGAACACTGAAGCTTTCTTT
TRBV7-2	TRBJ2-3	.	.	CASSLVGLFTDTQYF	TGTGCCAGCAGCTTAGTAGGACTGTTCACAGATACGCAGTATTTT
TRBV6-6	TRBJ2-7	.	.	CASRRQQLTYEQYF	TGTGCCAGCAGGAGACAGCAGTTGACCTACGAGCAGTACTTC
TRBV5-1	TRBJ1-2	TRBD1	once	CASSLLGTGSDGYTF	TGCGCCAGCAGCTTGCTCGGGACAGGTTCGGATGGCTACACCTTC
TRBV9	TRBJ2-3	TRBD2	.	CASSGLAGGDTQYF	TGTGCCAGCAGCGGACTAGCGGGGGGTGATACGCAGTATTTT
TRBV7-2	TRBJ1-2	.	.	CASSLGEGDNYGYTF	TGTGCCAGCAGCTTGGGTGAGGGTGATAATTATGGCTACACCTTC
TRBV7-9	TRBJ1-1	.	.	CASSLVEVWDTLNTEAFF	TGTGCCAGCAGCTTAGTAGAAGTGTGGGACACCCTGAACACTGAAGCTTTCTTT
TRBV19	TRBJ1-1	.	.	CASSGRVWTEAFF	TGTGCCAGTAGTGGGAGGGTATGGACTGAAGCTTTCTTT
TRBV13	TRBJ2-7	.	.	CASSSRHLYSYEQYF	TGTGCCAGCAGCTCCAGACACTTATACTCCTACGAGCAGTACTTC
TRBV18	TRBJ2-2	.	.	CASSRNPPGGQNTGELFF	TGTGCCAGCTCACGAAACCCCCCGGGTGGACAGAACACCGGGGAGCTGTTTTTT
TRBV14	TRBJ2-7	.	.	CASSQVRYEQYF	TGTGCCAGCAGCCAAGTGAGGTACGAGCAGTACTTC
TRBV2	TRBJ1-6	TRBD1	few	CASSTQDRVGNSPLHF	TGTGCCAGCAGTACCCAGGACAGGGTCGGCAATTCACCCCTCCACTTT
TRBV7-9	TRBJ2-3	TRBD2	once	CASSLARGGTDTQYF	TGTGCCAGCAGCTTAGCTCGGGGGGGCACAGATACGCAGTATTTT
TRBV6-1	TRBJ1-4	TRBD1	.	CACSVQGLAEKLFF	TGTGCCTGCAGCGTACAGGGGTTGGCTGAAAAACTGTTTTTT
TRBV6-6	TRBJ1-1	TRBD1	.	CASSLDRVGLNTEAFF	TGTGCCAGCAGCCTTGACAGGGTAGGTCTCAACACTGAAGCTTTCTTT
TRBV19	TRBJ1-2	.	.	CASSHPGTLNYGYTF	TGTGCCAGTAGTCATCCCGGGACACTTAACTATGGCTACACCTTC
TRBV5-1	TRBJ1-1	.	.	CASSSDTLDTEAFF	TGCGCCAGCAGCTCTGACACTCTTGACACTGAAGCTTTCTTT
TRBV11-2	TRBJ2-5	.	few	CASSPYVGGETQYF	TGTGCCAGCAGCCCTTACGTGGGGGGAGAGACCCAGTACTTC
TRBV2	TRBJ1-1	.	.	CASLRWGGDTEAFF	TGTGCCAGCCTGAGGTGGGGAGGGGACACTGAAGCTTTCTTT
TRBV25-1	TRBJ1-2	TRBD1	.	CASSEMGQGSNGYTF	TGTGCCAGCAGTGAAATGGGACAGGGTTCGAATGGCTACACCTTC
TRBV7-6	TRBJ1-6	.	.	CASSLELSPGSPLHF	TGTGCCAGCAGCTTAGAGTTGTCTCCAGGGTCACCCCTCCACTTT
TRBV14	TRBJ2-1	.	.	CASSQRTANEQFF	TGTGCCAGCAGCCAAAGGACAGCCAATGAGCAGTTCTTC
TRBV7-8	TRBJ2-1	.	.	CASSLSRGASSYNEQFF	TGTGCCAGCAGCTTAAGTCGGGGGGCTAGCTCCTACAATGAGCAGTTCTTC
TRBV6-5	TRBJ1-2	TRBD1	.	CASSRQGAGVNGYTF	TGTGCCAGCAGCCGACAGGGTGCCGGAGTAAATGGCTACACCTTC
TRBV6-5	TRBJ1-1	TRBD1	.	CASIGQGEAFF	TGTGCCAGCATCGGACAGGGGGAAGCTTTCTTT
TRBV11-2	TRBJ2-3	.	.	CASSLGGGGDNTDTQYF	TGTGCCAGCAGCTTAGGGGGAGGGGGAGATAACACAGATACGCAGTATTTT
TRBV4-2	TRBJ1-2	TRBD1	few	CASSQEDRGVNYGYTF	TGTGCCAGCAGCCAAGAGGACAGGGGCGTAAACTATGGCTACACCTTC
TRBV27	TRBJ2-1	TRBD2	.	CASSPLAGSSYNEQFF	TGTGCCAGCAGCCCACTAGCGGGCAGCTCCTACAATGAGCAGTTCTTC
TRBV10-2	TRBJ2-3	.	.	CASSELFGEGTDTQYF	TGCGCCAGCAGTGAGTTGTTCGGGGAGGGCACAGATACGCAGTATTTT
TRBV11-1	TRBJ2-3	TRBD2	.	CASSSSRTSRADTQYF	TGTGCCAGCAGCTCCTCCCGGACTAGCAGGGCAGATACGCAGTATTTT
TRBV5-1	TRBJ2-4	.	few	CASSHGDLAKNIQYF	TGCGCCAGCAGCCACGGGGATTTAGCCAAAAACATTCAGTACTTC
TRBV7-9	TRBJ1-4	.	.	CASSLSPRRGEKLFF	TGTGCCAGCAGCTTATCCCCGAGAAGGGGTGAAAAACTGTTTTTT
TRBV4-3	TRBJ2-5	TRBD2	.	CASSQGGGRETQYF	TGCGCCAGCAGCCAAGGCGGGGGGCGAGAGACCCAGTACTTC
TRBV11-2	TRBJ2-5	TRBD2	few	CASTQKAAGGGETQYF	TGTGCCAGCACCCAGAAGGCAGCGGGGGGAGGCGAGACCCAGTACTTC
TRBV4-2	TRBJ2-4	TRBD1	once	CASSQGQGIGIQYF	TGTGCCAGCAGCCAGGGACAGGGAATCGGCATTCAGTACTTC
TRBV27	TRBJ1-3	.	.	CASSPGYSGNTIYF	TGTGCCAGCTCCCCAGGGTACTCTGGAAACACCATATATTTT
TRBV9	TRBJ2-7	TRBD2	.	CANGGGSGYEQYF	TGTGCCAACGGGGGGGGCTCGGGCTACGAGCAGTACTTC
TRBV20-1	TRBJ1-2	.	.	CSARLGGYTF	TGCAGTGCTAGGTTGGGCGGCTACACCTTC
TRBV15	TRBJ2-5	TRBD1	once	CATSRGRQGYQETQYF	TGTGCCACCAGCAGAGGCAGACAGGGGTATCAAGAGACCCAGTACTTC
TRBV28	TRBJ1-4	TRBD1	.	CASSVLQGAREKLFF	TGTGCCAGCAGTGTGCTCCAGGGGGCTCGTGAAAAACTGTTTTTT
TRBV9	TRBJ2-1	TRBD2	.	CASSVGLADYEQFF	TGTGCCAGCAGCGTAGGACTAGCGGACTACGAGCAGTTCTTC
TRBV4-2	TRBJ2-7	.	.	CASSQADTFSYEQYF	TGTGCCAGCAGCCAAGCCGACACCTTCTCCTACGAGCAGTACTTC
TRBV6-4	TRBJ1-5	.	.	CASLLNQPQHF	TGTGCCAGCCTCTTAAATCAGCCCCAGCATTTT
TRBV5-1	TRBJ1-2	TRBD1	.	CASSWDSVNYGYTF	TGCGCCAGCAGCTGGGACAGCGTTAACTATGGCTACACCTTC
TRBV2	TRBJ2-3	TRBD2	.	CASSGASGGAVTDTQYF	TGTGCCAGCAGTGGGGCTAGCGGGGGGGCAGTCACAGATACGCAGTATTTT
TRBV9	TRBJ2-3	TRBD2	.	CASSVEGSGGAWDTQYF	TGTGCCAGCAGCGTAGAGGGTAGCGGGGGGGCCTGGGATACGCAGTATTTT
TRBV18	TRBJ2-2	.	few	CASSGGASGELFF	TGTGCCAGCTCAGGGGGCGCTTCCGGGGAGCTGTTTTTT
TRBV11-2	TRBJ2-5	TRBD2	.	CASSNLAAGETQYF	TGTGCCAGCAGTAACCTAGCGGCCGGTGAGACCCAGTACTTC
TRBV7-2	TRBJ2-2	.	.	CASSVHRIRNTGELFF	TGTGCCAGCAGCGTACACAGGATACGGAACACCGGGGAGCTGTTTTTT
TRBV4-3	TRBJ2-2	.	.	CASSHDTLNTGELFF	TGCGCCAGCAGCCATGACACCTTGAACACCGGGGAGCTGTTTTTT
TRBV9	TRBJ1-6	TRBD1	.	CASSPTGGISPLHF	TGTGCCAGCAGCCCGACAGGGGGGATTTCACCCCTCCACTTT
TRBV9	TRBJ1-1	.	.	CASSVALGRAEAFF	TGTGCCAGCAGCGTAGCTTTAGGCAGGGCAGAAGCTTTCTTT
TRBV2	TRBJ2-3	TRBD2	.	CASSKGLTSGTDTQYF	TGTGCCAGCAGTAAGGGACTAACTTCTGGTACAGATACGCAGTATTTT
TRBV5-4	TRBJ1-5	TRBD1	.	CASSLGGQGPELNQPQHF	TGTGCCAGCAGCTTGGGGGGACAGGGGCCTGAACTCAATCAGCCCCAGCATTTT
TRBV7-9	TRBJ2-7	.	.	CASSLGGMTEQYF	TGTGCCAGCAGCTTGGGGGGAATGACCGAGCAGTACTTC